These 27 T cell receptor beta chains were sequenced from one sample in a study of cytomegalovirus exposure and HLA in healthy donors. PCR employed 60 Vbeta and 13 Jbeta primers. TCRdb's copy holds only in-frame clones and misses some; the assay was immunoSEQ multiplex PCR. The sample lists roughly 190,000 clones, more than 85% seen once, with approximately 1.7% in the top ten. Sequenced material: PBMCs. The source is a woman under 30 in good health and CMV-seronegative.

The rearrangement links TRBV7-9 to TRBJ2-5; 10 nucleotides agree with TRBD2. CDR1 is SEHNR and CDR2 is FQNEAQ in the germline V gene (reference sequence). CDR3 length: 16 amino acids. Germline trimming cut 5 bases from V and 4 bases from J; bases unmatched to any gene: 10. For the CDR3, the DNA is TGTGCCAGCAGCCTAACTAGCGGGGCCGGAGGAGAGACCCAGTACTTC. Translation gives CASSLTSGAGGETQYF.

This chain links TRBV5-6 with TRBJ1-1; TRBD1 is a possible D gene (6 bases). V was shortened by 0 bases and J by 0 bases, with 12 bases between the two germline ends. The germline V gene has CDR1 SGHDT and CDR2 YYEEEE. CDR3 length equals 16 residues. CDR3 sequence reads: CASSLGGGRVNTEAFF. CDR3 DNA sequence: TGTGCCAGCAGCTTGGGGGGGGGCAGGGTGAACACTGAAGCTTTCTTT. The full variable domain, completed using reference TRBV5-6 and TRBJ1-1, is DAGVTQSPTHLIKTRGQQVTLRCSPKSGHDTVSWYQQALGQGPQFIFQYYEEEERQRGNFPDRFSGHQFPNYSSELNVNALLLGDSALYLCASSLGGGRVNTEAFFGQGTRLTVV.

The chain employs TRBV6-5 and TRBJ2-1, with TRBD2 matching 10 bases. With 4 bases clipped from V and 5 bases from J, the junction kept 8 bases outside the gene matches. The CDR3 consists of 16 residues. Per the germline V gene, CDR1 is MNHEY and CDR2 is SVGAGI. CDR3 loop: CASSSEAGGPHNEQFF. CDR3 nucleotide sequence: TGTGCCAGCAGTTCTGAAGCGGGAGGGCCCCACAATGAGCAGTTCTTC.

The chain joins TRBV5-1 to TRBJ2-2; TRBD1 is a possible D gene (6 bases). Germline V gene lookup returns CDR1 SGHRS and CDR2 YFSETQ. This CDR3 contains 15 residues. Deletions cut 6 bases from V and 4 bases from J, with 16 bases between. This CDR3 is CASTQTGGTTGELFF. The CDR3 coding sequence is TGCGCCAGCACCCAGACAGGAGGAACCACCGGGGAGCTGTTTTTT.

This chain joins TRBV19 and TRBJ2-1, with 7 nucleotides matching TRBD2. Looked up from germline, CDR1 is LNHDA and CDR2 is SQIVND (reference sequence). CDR3 length equals 15 residues. Trimming removed 5 bases from V and 4 bases from J; junction bases left unmatched: 8. Here the CDR3 DNA reads TGTGCCAGTAGTCTCCCGGCGGGAGCTTACAATGAGCAGTTCTTC. Amino acid sequence: CASSLPAGAYNEQFF.

This clone has just a few counts. This chain uses TRBV5-1 with TRBJ2-1; 10 positions agree with TRBD1. CDR1 and CDR2 from the germline V gene are SGHRS and YFSETQ. This CDR3 is 14 amino acids long. Losses at the gene ends were 3 bases for V and 7 bases for J; bases not matched to a gene: 4. The CDR3 DNA is TGCGCCAGCAGCTCGGGACAGGGGAATAATGAGCAGTTCTTC. As protein: CASSSGQGNNEQFF.

The V and J genes are TRBV27 and TRBJ1-1; 7 bases fit TRBD1. The CDR3 extends over 15 amino acids. Germline V CDR1 and CDR2: MNHEY, SMNVEV (reference sequence). J gave up 4 bases and V 0 bases, and 5 bases lay outside the gene matches. CDR3 region: CASSLSAGGTTEAFF. CDR3 sequence (DNA): TGTGCCAGCAGTTTATCGGCAGGGGGGACCACTGAAGCTTTCTTT.

The chain recombines TRBV27 with TRBJ2-1, with D uncertain. CDR1 MNHEY and CDR2 SMNVEV come from the germline V gene (reference sequence). Trimming removed 4 bases from V and 0 bases from J, with 7 bases in between. The CDR3 is 14 amino acids. The CDR3 DNA follows: TGTGCCAGCAGTTCTTTTAGCTCCTACAATGAGCAGTTCTTC. It is translated as CASSSFSSYNEQFF.

The chain carries TRBV2 and TRBJ1-2; the match to TRBD1 covers 7 bases. This CDR3 is built from 14 residues. V shed 3 bases and J 2 bases; nucleotides not matched to a gene: 3. The germline gives CDR1 SNHLY, CDR2 FYNNEI. The CDR3 protein is CASSERGPNYGYTF. The CDR3 DNA is TGTGCCAGCAGTGAGAGGGGGCCAAACTATGGCTACACCTTC.

The chain uses TRBV9 and TRBJ2-1, with 9 bases aligning to TRBD2. Germline V lookup: CDR1 SGDLS, CDR2 YYNGEE. The CDR3 has 15 amino acids. Unmatched junction bases numbered 7, after V lost 2 bases and J lost 7 bases. CDR3: CASSVGGGASNEQFF. As DNA, the CDR3 is TGTGCCAGCAGCGTGGGCGGGGGGGCCTCTAATGAGCAGTTCTTC.

This rearrangement joins TRBV10-3 to TRBJ2-3; tentative D call: TRBD1 (6 bases). V was cut by 6 bases and J by 1 base, with 11 bases left in between. Per the germline V gene, CDR1 is ENHRY and CDR2 is SYGVKD. The CDR3 totals 14 residues. The CDR3 coding sequence is TGTGCCATCAGGTCAGGGGAAGGCACAGATACGCAGTATTTT. Translation gives CAIRSGEGTDTQYF.

The chain joins TRBV5-6 to TRBJ2-7, with TRBD1 identical over 9 bases. V lost 4 bases and J lost 6; bases outside the gene matches: 11. CDR3 length: 15 residues. Germline V gene lookup returns CDR1 SGHDT and CDR2 YYEEEE. Written as DNA, the CDR3 is TGTGCCAGCAGCCCCGGTTCAGGGACAGGGATCGAGCAGTACTTC. Amino acids: CASSPGSGTGIEQYF.

The gene calls are TRBV28 and TRBJ2-5; 8 positions agree with TRBD2. CDR3 length equals 15 residues. The J segment lost 1 base and the V segment lost 4 bases, leaving 5 bases of the junction unmatched. Germline lookup yields CDR1 MDHEN and CDR2 SYDVKM. The CDR3 sequence is CASSYLLAAQETQYF. CDR3 nucleotide sequence: TGTGCCAGCAGTTATTTACTAGCGGCCCAAGAGACCCAGTACTTC. The whole variable domain, filled in from reference TRBV28 and TRBJ2-5, reads DVKVTQSSRYLVKRTGEKVFLECVQDMDHENMFWYRQDPGLGLRLIYFSYDVKMKEKGDIPEGYSVSREKKERFSLILESASTNQTSMYLCASSYLLAAQETQYFGPGTRLLVL.

This rearrangement joins TRBV30 to TRBJ1-4; maybe TRBD1 (5 bases). Germline CDR1 GTSNPN, CDR2 SVGIG (reference sequence). This CDR3 has 15 residues. Trimming cost V 0 bases and J 4 bases, with 12 bases left between them. This CDR3 is CAWSVPGGYNEKLFF. Here the CDR3 DNA reads TGTGCCTGGAGTGTACCCGGGGGGTATAATGAAAAACTGTTTTTT.

The chain employs TRBV6-1 and TRBJ2-7; 9 bases are a match to TRBD1. With 8 bases clipped from V and 5 bases from J, the junction kept 7 bases outside the gene matches. The CDR3 runs to 13 residues. Germline V lookup: CDR1 MNHNS, CDR2 SASEGT. The CDR3 nucleotides read TGTGCCAGCCGACACAGGGGGCACAACGAGCAGTACTTC. It is translated as CASRHRGHNEQYF.

The CDR3 nucleotides are TGTGCCAGCAGCCTTTGGGCGGAGACCCAGTACTTC. Its translation is CASSLWAETQYF. This rearrangement joins TRBV11-2 to TRBJ2-5, with no clear D. Germline values: CDR1 SGHAT, CDR2 FQNNGV. The V end was cut by 5 bases, the J end by 5 bases, with 9 bases between. The CDR3 has 12 residues.

This sequence joins TRBV7-2 and TRBJ2-5, with 8 positions matching TRBD2. V was pared by 3 bases and J by 5 bases, with 11 bases of the junction left unmatched. This CDR3 comprises 16 residues. The germline CDR1 and CDR2 sequences are SGHTA and FQGNSA. CDR3 sequence: CASSFGTRGGLETQYF. The CDR3 coding sequence is TGTGCCAGCAGCTTCGGGACTAGGGGAGGGTTGGAGACCCAGTACTTC.

CDR3 sequence reads: CACRGDREEAFF. The CDR3 DNA reads TGTGCCTGTCGCGGGGACAGAGAGGAAGCTTTCTTT. This chain uses TRBV30 with TRBJ1-1, with TRBD1 identical over 7 bases. The J segment lost 8 bases and the V segment lost 6 bases, leaving 9 bases of the junction unmatched. The CDR3 is made up of 12 amino acids. The germline V gene has CDR1 GTSNPN and CDR2 SVGIG (reference sequence).

The chain employs TRBV19 and TRBJ1-5; D call uncertain. The V end was cut by 7 bases, the J end by 7 bases, with 14 bases between. The CDR3 spans 13 residues. Per germline, CDR1 LNHDA and CDR2 SQIVND (reference sequence). CDR3 nucleotides: TGTGCCAGTACCCAACTTGTCGGGCAGCCCCAGCATTTT. Its translation is CASTQLVGQPQHF.

In its sample, this clone was seen a few times. V gene TRBV6-5 combines with J gene TRBJ2-6; 7 bases agree with TRBD1. The CDR3 consists of 15 residues. CDR1 and CDR2 from the germline V gene are MNHEY and SVGAGI. V trimming: 5 bases; J trimming: 3 bases; junction bases outside the gene matches: 4. The CDR3 here is CASSTTGDGANVLTF. The CDR3 DNA reads as TGTGCCAGCAGTACAACAGGGGATGGGGCCAACGTCCTGACTTTC.

The V and J genes are TRBV10-3 and TRBJ2-5, with a possible D match to TRBD1 (5 bases). Germline V lookup: CDR1 ENHRY, CDR2 SYGVKD. The CDR3 has 13 amino acids. V was cut by 3 bases and J by 4 bases, with 9 bases left in between. The CDR3 DNA is TGTGCCATCAGTGACCCAGGGTTAGAGACCCAGTACTTC. Translating it yields CAISDPGLETQYF.

This chain connects TRBV9 to TRBJ2-5; D possibly corresponds to TRBD2 (6 bases). CDR1 and CDR2 (germline): SGDLS, YYNGEE. V dropped 1 base and J dropped 0 bases, with 10 bases sitting between them. CDR3 length equals 15 residues. DNA of the CDR3: TGTGCCAGCAGCGTACAAGCGGGCCACCAAGAGACCCAGTACTTC. Its protein product is CASSVQAGHQETQYF. Looking up the rest from reference TRBV9 and TRBJ2-5 gives the full variable domain: DSGVTQTPKHLITATGQRVTLRCSPRSGDLSVYWYQQSLDQGLQFLIQYYNGEERAKGNILERFSAQQFPDLHSELNLSSLELGDSALYFCASSVQAGHQETQYFGPGTRLLVL.

Comments on this clone: Other DNA sequences of this sample code for an identical CDR3. V gene TRBV6-5 combines with J gene TRBJ1-5; a possible D gene is TRBD1 (6 bases). Trimming pared 6 bases from V and 2 bases from J, leaving 11 bases between. The CDR3 runs 14 residues. Germline V gene lookup returns CDR1 MNHEY and CDR2 SVGAGI. The CDR3 loop reads CASRRPGGNQPQHF. The CDR3 nucleotides read TGTGCCAGCAGACGCCCAGGGGGCAATCAGCCCCAGCATTTT.

The rearrangement links TRBV7-2 to TRBJ2-7; no clear D gene. This CDR3 is 12 amino acids long. The germline CDR1 and CDR2 sequences are SGHTA and FQGNSA. V lost 4 bases to trimming and J lost 0 bases, with 4 bases between them. Here the CDR3 DNA reads TGTGCCAGCAGCTGGAGCTCCTACGAGCAGTACTTC. Its protein is CASSWSSYEQYF. The variable domain in full, completed from reference TRBV7-2 and TRBJ2-7, reads GAGVSQSPSNKVTEKGKDVELRCDPISGHTALYWYRQSLGQGLEFLIYFQGNSAPDKSGLPSDRFSAERTGGSVSTLTIQRTQQEDSAVYLCASSWSSYEQYFGPGTRLTVT.

The gene calls are TRBV7-8 and TRBJ2-1; TRBD1 is a possible D gene (5 bases). Trimming took 5 bases from V and 1 from J, leaving 9 bases between them. This CDR3 has 14 residues. The germline V gene encodes CDR1 SGHVS and CDR2 FQNEAQ. The CDR3 loop reads CASSQDRSYNEQFF. CDR3 sequence (DNA): TGTGCCAGCAGCCAAGACAGATCCTACAATGAGCAGTTCTTC.

V and J are TRBV13 and TRBJ2-3; maybe TRBD1 (5 bases). The CDR3 runs to 13 residues. The V gene's germline CDR1 is PRHDT and CDR2 FYEKMQ (reference sequence). Trimming took off 5 bases at V and 13 bases at J, with 19 bases between the two ends. The CDR3 protein is CASSPEAPSREYF. DNA for the CDR3: TGTGCCAGCAGCCCTGAGGCGCCCTCCAGGGAGTATTTT.

This clone was observed a single time. The CDR3 loop is CASSLSGLAGGQGDTQYF. The CDR3 nucleotides are TGTGCCAGCAGCTTATCGGGACTAGCGGGAGGGCAGGGAGATACGCAGTATTTT. The chain is built from TRBV7-2 and TRBJ2-3; 16 nucleotides agree with TRBD2. The V gene's germline CDR1 is SGHTA and CDR2 FQGNSA. With 2 bases clipped from V and 5 bases from J, the junction kept 7 bases outside the gene matches. The CDR3 covers 18 residues.